The source of this TCR beta chain is a study of T cells in Graves' hyperthyroidism and ophthalmopathy. The CDR3 is made up of 15 amino acids. Germline CDR1 MNHNS, CDR2 SASEGT. V lost 5 bases and J 0 bases, leaving 12 bases between the germline ends. General study results and limits: Blood also contained most expanded thyroid clonotypes above 0.001.

This clonotype has ten or more counts. Its antigen is still unknown. Orbital computed tomography, thyroid ultrasound, serum thyroxine and TRAb, and clinical symptoms together informed the diagnoses. There were TCR beta CDR3 regions amplified from RNA transcripts. An initial round of RT-PCR targeting the TCR CDR3 relied on the HTBI primer set. MiXCR, run by TCRdb on the multiplex PCR reads, gives a single entry per CDR3 protein. The data show roughly 640,000 distinct CDR3 sequences, more than 15% seen once. The rearrangement links TRBV6-1 to TRBJ2-3; no clear D. Sequencing input: blood. The sequence was obtained from a woman in her 40s with Graves' ophthalmopathy. CDR3 sequence: CASSHTRSSTDTQYF. CDR3 coding DNA: TGTGCCAGCAGTCATACCCGGAGCAGCACAGATACGCAGTATTTT.